This TCR beta chain derives from a study of blood T cell repertoires in COVID-19. On the study more broadly: Samples taken during acute and convalescent COVID-19 were collected in the United States, Italy and Spain. The cDNA or gDNA used as material had been derived from T cells, B-cell-depleted T cells, or PBMCs.

Enrollment of patients from Seattle took place during active infection, with longitudinal follow-up. Under the authors' procedure: Amplified reference gene primers provided the basis for estimating nucleated cell counts. Sequencing used immunoSEQ multiplex PCR; TCRdb keeps in-frame clones, though not all of them. Clone size and the V and J calls come from that table; the DNA yielded D and trimming. Found here are some 270,000 clones, about 82% of them singletons; the top ten hold 5.5% to 6%. The origin of this receptor is a woman of 80 years or more with COVID-19, enrolled during active disease. Sequencing input: peripheral blood.

The CDR3 DNA reads as TGTGCCAGCTCGGGGACTAGCGGGGGGACTACCGGGGAGCTGTTTTTT. Its protein product is CASSGTSGGTTGELFF. V is TRBV6-6 and J is TRBJ2-2; 15 positions match TRBD2. CDR1 is MNHNY and CDR2 is SVGAGI in the germline V gene (reference sequence). The V gene end was trimmed by 8 bases and the J gene end by 5 bases; junction bases not matched to a gene: 6. This CDR3 spans 16 amino acids.